What follows are 23 T cell receptor beta chains derived from one specimen sequenced in a study of CD8 T cells in Susac syndrome. RNA in amounts of roughly 0.45 to 1 ug was reverse transcribed with random hexamers. TCRdb passed the immunoSEQ multiplex PCR reads through MiXCR, listing each CDR3 protein once. The sample contains 150,000 or so distinct CDR3 sequences, around 95% of which appear only once. The sample taken for sequencing was CD8+ T cells from PBMCs. Receptors were obtained from a human donor with multiple sclerosis.

J is TRBJ1-5 and V is TRBV20-1; TRBD1 aligns across 7 bases. The V and J ends lost 0 bases and 5 bases, in that order; junction bases with no gene match: 7. The germline V gene has CDR1 DFQATT and CDR2 SNEGSKA (reference sequence). CDR3 length: 15 residues. CDR3 amino acids: CSARERTGPYQPQHF. The DNA of the CDR3 is TGCAGTGCTAGAGAAAGGACAGGACCCTATCAGCCCCAGCATTTT.

V is TRBV3-1 and J is TRBJ2-5; D perhaps matches TRBD2 (5 bases). The CDR3 runs 15 residues. Germline V gene data show CDR1 as LGHDT and CDR2 as YNNKEL (reference sequence). Trimming stripped 4 bases from V and 4 bases from J, with 16 bases between. CDR3 amino acids: CASSLGSRPGETQYF. The CDR3 coding sequence is TGTGCCAGCAGCCTAGGGAGCCGACCCGGAGAGACCCAGTACTTC.

This chain uses TRBV29-1 with TRBJ2-3; TRBD1 is a possible D gene (6 bases). V lost 0 bases and J 4 bases, leaving 8 bases between the germline ends. This CDR3 contains 13 residues. CDR1 is SQVTM, CDR2 ANQGSEA, per germline. In nucleotides, the CDR3 is TGCAGCGTTGAAGAGGGGGCGGCAGATACGCAGTATTTT. As protein: CSVEEGAADTQYF.

The chain carries TRBV20-1 and TRBJ1-1; 7 bases fit TRBD1. V lost 7 bases, J lost 4 bases, and 6 bases stayed unmatched. From germline, CDR1 is DFQATT and CDR2 SNEGSKA (reference sequence). The CDR3 has 12 residues. The CDR3 DNA sequence: TGCAGTGACCACAGGGGATTCACTGAAGCTTTCTTT. Translation gives CSDHRGFTEAFF.

The rearrangement uses TRBV20-1 and TRBJ1-2; D gene unclear. Between the trimmed V and J ends, which lost 3 bases and 0 bases, there was a span of 5 bases. Germline V CDR1 and CDR2: DFQATT, SNEGSKA (reference sequence). This CDR3 spans 12 amino acids. The DNA for the CDR3 is TGCAGTGCTAGCGGAGCTAACTATGGCTACACCTTC. It yields the protein CSASGANYGYTF.

The chain employs TRBV29-1 and TRBJ2-3; no clear D gene. V was clipped by 2 bases and J by 3 bases, with 6 bases between them. Germline CDR1 SQVTM, CDR2 ANQGSEA. CDR3 size: 12 residues. The CDR3 DNA sequence: TGCAGCGTTGAATCCGAAACAGATACGCAGTATTTT. Protein: CSVESETDTQYF.

The chain carries TRBV12-3 or TRBV12-4 and TRBJ2-1; D might be TRBD1 (5 bases). V lost 1 base, J lost 7 bases, and 20 bases lay in between. CDR3 size: 17 residues. CDR3 protein: CASSLEGSAGLRNEQFF. CDR3 DNA sequence: TGTGCCAGCAGTTTAGAGGGATCGGCAGGGTTGAGGAATGAGCAGTTCTTC.

The chain carries TRBV29-1 and TRBJ1-2; D is ambiguous. The CDR3 spans 13 residues. The germline V gene encodes CDR1 SQVTM and CDR2 ANQGSEA. Between the trimmed V and J ends, which lost 4 bases and 6 bases, there was a span of 15 bases. The CDR3 reads CSVVDWESDGYTF. CDR3 DNA sequence: TGCAGCGTTGTTGATTGGGAGAGCGATGGCTACACCTTC.

The rearrangement links TRBV3-1 to TRBJ1-2; 11 nucleotides match TRBD1. The CDR3 extends over 18 amino acids. In germline, CDR1 is LGHDT, CDR2 YNNKEL (reference sequence). The V segment lost 4 bases and the J segment 3 bases; nucleotides outside the gene matches: 13. CDR3 DNA: TGTGCCAGCAGCCGCTCCGTCCGTTCGGGACAGGGGGACTATGGCTACACCTTC. It translates to CASSRSVRSGQGDYGYTF.

This clonotype appeared a single time. The J gene is TRBJ1-6, the V gene TRBV20-1; D gene ambiguous. CDR3 length: 15 amino acids. CDR1 is DFQATT, CDR2 SNEGSKA, per germline (reference sequence). V was trimmed by 3 bases and J by 9 bases, leaving 18 bases between them. CDR3 nucleotides: TGCAGTGCTAGGGCCACAAAGGGTTGGGGTTCACCCCTCCACTTT. This gives the protein CSARATKGWGSPLHF.

This chain connects TRBV20-1 to TRBJ1-5; D is ambiguous. The CDR3 covers 16 residues. Trimming took off 3 bases at V and 1 base at J, with 16 bases between the two ends. Germline V CDR1 and CDR2: DFQATT, SNEGSKA (reference sequence). In DNA, the CDR3 is TGCAGTGCTAGGGACCACCTACTCGGCAGCAATCAGCCCCAGCATTTT. It yields the protein CSARDHLLGSNQPQHF.

The rearrangement links TRBV13 to TRBJ1-1; D perhaps matches TRBD1 (6 bases). The germline CDR1 and CDR2 sequences are PRHDT and FYEKMQ (reference sequence). Trimming removed 5 bases at V and 8 bases at J, with 15 bases between. This CDR3 spans 13 amino acids. The CDR3 DNA reads TGTGCCAGCAGCGCAGGGGAGGAGTCCGAAGCTTTCTTT. This codes for CASSAGEESEAFF.

The chain uses TRBV4-2 and TRBJ1-2; D unresolved. This CDR3 comprises 16 residues. Germline assignment: CDR1 LGHNA and CDR2 YNFKEQ. V lost 0 bases and J 4 bases, leaving 15 bases between the germline ends. CDR3 sequence (DNA): TGTGCCAGCAGCCAAGATTTGGGGTTAGGCTCCTATGGCTACACCTTC. This sequence encodes CASSQDLGLGSYGYTF.

The gene calls are TRBV6-1 and TRBJ2-1; 8 bases agree with TRBD2. This CDR3 is built from 16 residues. The trim removed 7 bases at V and 0 bases at J, leaving 8 bases unmatched. Germline CDR1 and CDR2: MNHNS and SASEGT. DNA for the CDR3: TGTGCCAGCACCGAGAGGCGGGGGGACTCCTACAATGAGCAGTTCTTC. Translating it yields CASTERRGDSYNEQFF.

In regard to this clonotype: One end of the junction fails to match germline, which may point to a read error. The chain uses TRBV2 and TRBJ1-2; no clear D. Germline assignment: CDR1 SNHLY and CDR2 FYNNEI. This CDR3 region has 14 residues. DNA for the CDR3: TGTGCCAGCTGTGAGGGTCAGGTCCTAGATGGCTACACCTTC. It specifies CASCEGQVLDGYTF. Supplemented by reference TRBV2 and TRBJ1-2, the full variable domain reads EPEVTQTPSHQVTQMGQEVILRCVPISNHLYFYWYRQILGQKVEFLVSFYNNEISEKSEIFDDQFSVERPDGSNFTLKIRSTKLEDSAMYFCASCEGQVLDGYTFGSGTRLTVV.

The rearrangement joins TRBV30 to TRBJ2-1; D tentatively reads TRBD1 or TRBD2 (5 bases each). The CDR3 runs to 13 residues. V was cut by 8 bases and J by 8 bases, with 19 bases left in between. Germline-derived CDR1 and CDR2 are GTSNPN and SVGIG (reference sequence). The CDR3 region has the DNA TGTGCCAAGGCATCAGGACTGGGGGATGAGCAGTTCTTC. Protein sequence: CAKASGLGDEQFF.

In this sample, this clonotype turned up once. Here the CDR3 DNA reads TGTGCCTCCTGGATGGAAAACACCGGGGAGCTGTTTTTT. This codes for CASWMENTGELFF. J is TRBJ2-2 and V is TRBV30, with no clear D. The V gene lost 7 bases and the J gene lost 2 bases, with 11 bases spanning the gap. The CDR3 has 13 amino acids. CDR1 and CDR2 (germline): GTSNPN, SVGIG (reference sequence).

V gene TRBV7-8 combines with J gene TRBJ2-2, with D unclear. The CDR3 runs to 13 residues. CDR1 is SGHVS, CDR2 FQNEAQ, per germline. V was cut by 8 bases and J by 2 bases, with 9 bases left in between. The CDR3 DNA sequence: TGTGCCAGCGTCCTACTTAACACCGGGGAGCTGTTTTTT. This translates into CASVLLNTGELFF.

The V and J genes are TRBV9 and TRBJ2-1; the D gene could be TRBD1 or TRBD2 (5 bases each). There are 14 residues in the CDR3. CDR1 and CDR2 from the germline V gene are SGDLS and YYNGEE. Deletions cut 2 bases from V and 5 bases from J, with 11 bases between. The DNA of the CDR3 is TGTGCCAGCAGCGTGGGGACGGGTAACAATGAGCAGTTCTTC. Amino acids: CASSVGTGNNEQFF.

This clonotype was found once. CDR3 amino acids: CASSYVGPEETQYF. CDR3 DNA: TGTGCCAGCAGTTACGTGGGGCCCGAAGAGACCCAGTACTTC. V is TRBV6-5 and J is TRBJ2-5; possibly TRBD1 for D (5 bases). Trimming cost V 2 bases and J 3 bases, with 10 bases left between them. Germline assignment: CDR1 MNHEY and CDR2 SVGAGI. The CDR3 is made up of 14 amino acids.

The genes are TRBV10-3 and TRBJ2-1, with D unresolved. CDR1 is ENHRY, CDR2 SYGVKD, per germline. V was cut by 8 bases and J by 2 bases, with 7 bases left in between. The CDR3 is 12 residues long. The CDR3 region is CAIGPTYNEQFF. Here the CDR3 DNA reads TGTGCCATCGGCCCCACCTACAATGAGCAGTTCTTC.

There are a few counts of this clonotype. V gene TRBV11-2 combines with J gene TRBJ2-7; weak D call: TRBD2 (6 bases). The CDR3 runs to 14 residues. Trimming pared 6 bases from V and 0 bases from J, leaving 12 bases between. Germline V gene data show CDR1 as SGHAT and CDR2 as FQNNGV. This CDR3 reads CASSLEGSSYEQYF. The CDR3 nucleotides read TGTGCCAGCAGTTTGGAGGGAAGCTCCTACGAGCAGTACTTC.

The chain combines TRBV12-3 or TRBV12-4 with TRBJ1-1; D perhaps matches TRBD1 (6 bases). Trimming took 7 bases from V and 7 from J, leaving 19 bases between them. CDR3 length: 14 amino acids. As DNA, the CDR3 is TGTGCCAGCAATCCGTGGGGAGGGGGGCTTGAAGCTTTCTTT. Protein: CASNPWGGGLEAFF.